This TCR beta chain was sequenced in a study of patients and donors after allogeneic stem cell transplantation. TCRdb used MiXCR to reprocess the RT-PCR reads, holding one entry per CDR3 protein. The sample lists about 410,000 distinct CDR3 sequences; under 20% were seen once. Germline-derived CDR1 and CDR2 are DFQATT and SNEGSKA (reference sequence). This CDR3 contains 14 residues. J was trimmed by 0 bases and V by 6 bases; bases with no gene match: 6. This clonotype turned up a few times. The genes are TRBV20-1 and TRBJ1-2; 8 bases fit TRBD1. The clonotype originates from a human donor who was either an allogeneic HSCT recipient or a stem cell or donor lymphocyte infusion donor (not recorded which). It is not recorded whose cells these are; they may come from a transplant donor. The sample was blood, either unsorted or a sorted T cell fraction (not recorded which). The CDR3 protein is CSARDRPTNYGYTF. The CDR3 DNA follows: TGCAGTGCACGGGACAGGCCAACTAACTATGGCTACACCTTC.